A single TCR beta chain is shown here with its context. Its antigen is still unknown. This entry comes from a study of long-term antiretroviral therapy in people with HIV. Findings of the study overall: Even long-term ART left TRB diversity below transplant donor controls, despite gains. Spans of CDR3 length were tighter for HIV repertoires than for controls. The study collected no data on ART adherence, viral resistance or therapy changes.

V shed 5 bases, J shed 2 bases, and the junction held 5 bases outside the gene matches. The CDR3 consists of 15 residues. Germline-derived CDR1 and CDR2 are SGHRS and YFSETQ. Each specimen consisted of 1-10 million cryopreserved PBMC prior to extraction of DNA. Runs used v3.0 of the immunoSEQ assay and were done at survey level. Sequencing used immunoSEQ multiplex PCR; TCRdb keeps in-frame clones, though not all of them. The sample has about 21,000 clones; more than 70% are singletons. This TCR came from a woman in her 40s with HIV. The input for sequencing was unsorted PBMCs, taken about 1.8 years before starting antiretroviral therapy. This sequence joins TRBV5-1 and TRBJ2-1; 9 bases match TRBD1. The CDR3 nucleotides are TGCGCCAGCAGAGCGGACAGGGGTACCTACAATGAGCAGTTCTTC. This encodes CASRADRGTYNEQFF.